The clone carrying this T cell receptor beta chain was seen a few times. The sample is drawn from a study of T-cell reconstitution after alpha-beta-depleted transplantation in children. TCRbeta library preparation incorporated unique molecular identifiers. TCRdb reanalysed the PCR reads using MiXCR and keeps one entry per CDR3 protein. Of roughly 610,000 distinct CDR3 sequences listed, about 10% are singletons. Trimming took 2 bases from V and 0 from J; bases not matched to a gene: 9. CDR1 MGHDK and CDR2 SYGVNS come from the germline V gene. The CDR3 is made up of 17 amino acids. This clonotype originated in a human donor who donated a stem cell graft to a child with acute myeloid leukemia. The sample was PBMCs from the stem cell graft donor, taken from the stem cell graft. The chain carries TRBV25-1 and TRBJ2-7; 8 nucleotides line up with TRBD1. The CDR3 loop is CASSEVGQEEISYEQYF. CDR3 DNA: TGTGCCAGCAGTGAAGTGGGACAGGAGGAAATCTCCTACGAGCAGTACTTC.